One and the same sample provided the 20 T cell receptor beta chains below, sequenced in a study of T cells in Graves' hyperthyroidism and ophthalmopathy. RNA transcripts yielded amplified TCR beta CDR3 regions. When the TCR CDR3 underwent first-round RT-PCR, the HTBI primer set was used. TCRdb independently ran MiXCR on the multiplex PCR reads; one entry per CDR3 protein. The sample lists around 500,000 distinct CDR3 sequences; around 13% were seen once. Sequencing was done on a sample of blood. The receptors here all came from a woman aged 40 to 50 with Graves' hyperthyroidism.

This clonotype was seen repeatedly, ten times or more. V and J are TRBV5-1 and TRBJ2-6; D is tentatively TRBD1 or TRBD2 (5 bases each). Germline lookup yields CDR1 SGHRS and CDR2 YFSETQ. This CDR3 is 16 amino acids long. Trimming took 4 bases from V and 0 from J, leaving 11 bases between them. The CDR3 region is CASSPGANSGANVLTF. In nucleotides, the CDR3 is TGCGCCAGCAGCCCCGGGGCAAACTCTGGGGCCAACGTCCTGACTTTC.

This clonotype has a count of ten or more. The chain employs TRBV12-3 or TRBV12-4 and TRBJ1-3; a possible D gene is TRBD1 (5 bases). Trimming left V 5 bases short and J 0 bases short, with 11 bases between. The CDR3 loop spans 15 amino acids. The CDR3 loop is CASSQTANSGNTIYF. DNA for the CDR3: TGTGCCAGCAGTCAGACAGCGAACTCTGGAAACACCATATATTTT.

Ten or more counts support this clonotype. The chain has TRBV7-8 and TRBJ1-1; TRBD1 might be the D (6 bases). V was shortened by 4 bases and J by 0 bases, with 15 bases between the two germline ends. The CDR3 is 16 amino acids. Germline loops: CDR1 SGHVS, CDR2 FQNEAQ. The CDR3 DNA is TGTGCCAGCAGCTCGGTAGGGAGGGGGATGAACACTGAAGCTTTCTTT. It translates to CASSSVGRGMNTEAFF.

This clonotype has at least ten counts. The CDR3 DNA reads as TGTGCCAGCAGCCAAGCGCTAGCGGTGGACTACAATGAGCAGTTCTTC. Its translation: CASSQALAVDYNEQFF. The chain links TRBV3-1 to TRBJ2-1; TRBD2 aligns across 7 bases. This CDR3 has 16 amino acids. V lost 1 base, J lost 3 bases, and 6 bases stayed unmatched. Germline-derived CDR1 and CDR2 are LGHDT and YNNKEL (reference sequence).

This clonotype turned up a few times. The CDR3 sequence: CASSPQDGQLNTEAFF. The CDR3 DNA follows: TGTGCCAGCTCACCACAGGACGGGCAACTGAACACTGAAGCTTTCTTT. The rearrangement joins TRBV18 to TRBJ1-1; D unclear. Trimming took off 1 base at V and 0 bases at J, with 12 bases between the two ends. Looked up from germline, CDR1 is KGHSH and CDR2 is LQKENI. The CDR3 length is 16 residues.

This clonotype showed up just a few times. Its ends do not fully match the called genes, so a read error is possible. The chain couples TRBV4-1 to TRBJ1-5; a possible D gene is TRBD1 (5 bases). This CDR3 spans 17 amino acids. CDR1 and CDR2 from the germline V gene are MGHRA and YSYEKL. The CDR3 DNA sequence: TGCGCCAGCCGCCAAGCGGTTAGGGGCCTCGGCAATCAGCCCCAGCATTTT. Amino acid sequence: CASRQAVRGLGNQPQHF.

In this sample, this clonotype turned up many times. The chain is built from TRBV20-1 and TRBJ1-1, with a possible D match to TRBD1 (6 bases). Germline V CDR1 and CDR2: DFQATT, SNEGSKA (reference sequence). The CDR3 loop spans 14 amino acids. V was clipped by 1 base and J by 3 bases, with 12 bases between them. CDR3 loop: CSARVGGRDTEAFF. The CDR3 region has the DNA TGCAGTGCTAGAGTGGGGGGGCGGGACACTGAAGCTTTCTTT.

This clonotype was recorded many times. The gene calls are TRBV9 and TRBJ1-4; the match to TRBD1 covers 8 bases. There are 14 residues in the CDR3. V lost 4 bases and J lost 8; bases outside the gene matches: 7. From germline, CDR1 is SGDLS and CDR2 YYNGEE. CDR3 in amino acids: CASSLGTGPEKLFF. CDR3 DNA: TGTGCCAGCAGCCTAGGGACAGGCCCAGAAAAACTGTTTTTT. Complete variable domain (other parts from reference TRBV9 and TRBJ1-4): DSGVTQTPKHLITATGQRVTLRCSPRSGDLSVYWYQQSLDQGLQFLIQYYNGEERAKGNILERFSAQQFPDLHSELNLSSLELGDSALYFCASSLGTGPEKLFFGSGTQLSVL.

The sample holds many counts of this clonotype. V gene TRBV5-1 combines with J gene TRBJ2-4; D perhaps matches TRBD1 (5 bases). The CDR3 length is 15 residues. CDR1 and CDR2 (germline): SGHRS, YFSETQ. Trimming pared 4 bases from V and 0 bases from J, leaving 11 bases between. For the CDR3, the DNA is TGCGCCAGCAGCCAGGACACCTTAGCCAAAAACATTCAGTACTTC. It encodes CASSQDTLAKNIQYF.

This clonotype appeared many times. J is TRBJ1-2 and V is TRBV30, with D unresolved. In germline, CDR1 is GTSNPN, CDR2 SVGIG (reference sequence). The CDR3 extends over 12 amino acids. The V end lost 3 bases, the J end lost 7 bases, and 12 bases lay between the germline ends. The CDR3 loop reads CAWSIWASGYTF. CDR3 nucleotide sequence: TGTGCCTGGAGCATCTGGGCAAGTGGCTACACCTTC.

The DNA for the CDR3 is TGTGCCAGCAGTCTCTCGGGACGGCCCCTCTCCTACGAGCAGTACTTC. Translation: CASSLSGRPLSYEQYF. The chain is built from TRBV28 and TRBJ2-7; the D gene could be TRBD1 or TRBD2 (5 bases each). There are 16 residues in the CDR3. Germline CDR1 is MDHEN and CDR2 is SYDVKM. V shed 5 bases and J shed 0 bases, with 17 bases lying between them.

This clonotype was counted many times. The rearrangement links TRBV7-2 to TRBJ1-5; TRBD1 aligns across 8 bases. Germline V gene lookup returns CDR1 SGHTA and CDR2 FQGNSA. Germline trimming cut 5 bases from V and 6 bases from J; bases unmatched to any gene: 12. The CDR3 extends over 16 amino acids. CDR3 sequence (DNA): TGTGCCAGCAGCATCGAGGACAGGGCTGGAGGTCAGCCCCAGCATTTT. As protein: CASSIEDRAGGQPQHF.

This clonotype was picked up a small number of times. Here the CDR3 reads CASSPGADSEDTQYF. The CDR3 bases are TGTGCCAGCAGCCCGGGGGCGGACAGCGAGGATACGCAGTATTTT. The V gene is TRBV11-3, the J gene TRBJ2-3; D is possibly TRBD1 or TRBD2 (6 bases each). The germline V gene has CDR1 SGHNT and CDR2 YENEEA. The CDR3 runs 15 residues. V dropped 5 bases and J dropped 6 bases, with 18 bases sitting between them. Drawing the rest from reference TRBV11-3 and TRBJ2-3, the complete variable domain is EAGVVQSPRYKIIEKKQPVAFWCNPISGHNTLYWYLQNLGQGPELLIRYENEEAVDDSQLPKDRFSAERLKGVDSTLKIQPAELGDSAVYLCASSPGADSEDTQYFGPGTRLTVL.

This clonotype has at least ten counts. The CDR3 nucleotides are TGTGCCAGCAGTTTAGGGGGAACTAGCACAGATACGCAGTATTTT. Protein sequence: CASSLGGTSTDTQYF. The chain employs TRBV28 and TRBJ2-3, with D perhaps given as TRBD1 or TRBD2 (5 bases each). CDR3 size: 15 residues. V was cut by 2 bases and J by 0 bases, with 9 bases left in between. The germline gives CDR1 MDHEN, CDR2 SYDVKM.

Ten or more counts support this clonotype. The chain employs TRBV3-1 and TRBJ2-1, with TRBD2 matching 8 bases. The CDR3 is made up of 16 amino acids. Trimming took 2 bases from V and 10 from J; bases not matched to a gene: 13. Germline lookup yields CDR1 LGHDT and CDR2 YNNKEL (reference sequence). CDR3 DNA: TGTGCCAGCAGCCAAAGGAGTGGGGTAGCGGGATGGGAGCAGTTCTTC. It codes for CASSQRSGVAGWEQFF.

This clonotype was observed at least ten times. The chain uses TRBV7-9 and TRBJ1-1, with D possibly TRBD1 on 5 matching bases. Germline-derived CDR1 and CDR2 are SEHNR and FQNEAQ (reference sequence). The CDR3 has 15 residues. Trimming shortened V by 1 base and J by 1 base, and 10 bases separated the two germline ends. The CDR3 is CASSLDGGWNTEAFF. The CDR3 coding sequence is TGTGCCAGCAGCTTAGATGGGGGGTGGAACACTGAAGCTTTCTTT.

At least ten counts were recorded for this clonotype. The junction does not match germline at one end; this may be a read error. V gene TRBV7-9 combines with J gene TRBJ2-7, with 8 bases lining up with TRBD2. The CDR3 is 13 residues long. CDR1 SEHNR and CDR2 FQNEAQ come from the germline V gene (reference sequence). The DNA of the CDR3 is TGTGCCAGCAGCGTAGCGGGAAGATACGAGCAGTACTTC. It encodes CASSVAGRYEQYF.

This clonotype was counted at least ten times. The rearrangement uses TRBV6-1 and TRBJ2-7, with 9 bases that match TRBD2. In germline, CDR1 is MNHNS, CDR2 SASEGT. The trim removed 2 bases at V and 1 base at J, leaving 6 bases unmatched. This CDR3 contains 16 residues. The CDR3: CASSERVAGVSYEQYF. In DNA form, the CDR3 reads TGTGCCAGCAGTGAAAGAGTAGCGGGAGTATCCTACGAGCAGTACTTC.

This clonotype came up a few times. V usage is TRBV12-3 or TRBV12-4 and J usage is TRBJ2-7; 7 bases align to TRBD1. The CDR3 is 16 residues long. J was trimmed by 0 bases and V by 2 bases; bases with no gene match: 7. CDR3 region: CASSLFATGSSYEQYF. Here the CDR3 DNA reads TGTGCCAGCAGTTTATTTGCGACAGGGAGCTCCTACGAGCAGTACTTC.

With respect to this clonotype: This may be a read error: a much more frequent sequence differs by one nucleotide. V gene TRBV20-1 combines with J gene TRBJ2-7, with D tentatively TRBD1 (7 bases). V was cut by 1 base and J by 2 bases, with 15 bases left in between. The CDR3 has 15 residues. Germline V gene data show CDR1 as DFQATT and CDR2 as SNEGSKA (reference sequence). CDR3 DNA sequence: TGCAGTGCTAGAGGCGGGACAGTTACAACCTACGAGCAGTACTTC. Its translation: CSARGGTVTTYEQYF.